The 26 T cell receptor beta chains below come from one sample, sequenced in a study of technical replicates of blood from a few donors. The table came from immunoSEQ multiplex PCR; TCRdb's copy has only in-frame clones and leaves some out. The sample consists of tens of thousands of clones, around 96% of them appearing once. What was sequenced was PBMCs. The receptors shown here come from a human donor in good health. Some clones in this sample may be carry-over from other donors' samples.

Only one count was recorded for this clone. The gene calls are TRBV7-6 and TRBJ2-7, with D hard to call. The CDR3 spans 13 residues. V lost 7 bases, J lost 0 bases, and 10 bases lay in between. CDR1 and CDR2 from the germline V gene are SGHVS and FNYEAQ. The CDR3 protein is CASTDWSSYEQYF. The CDR3 region has the DNA TGTGCCAGCACCGACTGGAGCTCCTACGAGCAGTACTTC.

The rearrangement joins TRBV28 to TRBJ1-5; the D is unclear. V lost 10 bases to trimming and J lost 6 bases, with 7 bases between them. CDR1 and CDR2 from the germline V gene are MDHEN and SYDVKM. This CDR3 has 10 residues. The CDR3 DNA reads as TGTGCCACCGGAGGTCAGCCCCAGCATTTT. Its translation is CATGGQPQHF.

The rearrangement links TRBV6-1 to TRBJ2-3, with 12 bases aligning to TRBD2. The germline CDR1 and CDR2 sequences are MNHNS and SASEGT. The CDR3 spans 15 residues. V was clipped by 2 bases and J by 4 bases; unmatched bases: 1. This chain's CDR3 is CASSELAGGPDTQYF. The CDR3 bases are TGTGCCAGCAGTGAACTAGCGGGGGGGCCAGATACGCAGTATTTT.

CDR3 protein: CASSLGLLAGADTQYF. The DNA for the CDR3 is TGTGCCAGCAGCTTAGGTTTACTAGCTGGTGCAGATACGCAGTATTTT. The chain employs TRBV7-2 and TRBJ2-3, with TRBD2 as a possible D gene (6 bases). The germline CDR1 and CDR2 sequences are SGHTA and FQGNSA. V lost 1 base and J lost 4, with 15 bases in between. The CDR3 is 16 residues long.

The chain combines TRBV4-1 with TRBJ1-4; 11 bases are a match to TRBD1. The germline CDR1 and CDR2 sequences are MGHRA and YSYEKL. This CDR3 has 16 residues. V dropped 1 base and J dropped 8; count of bases not matched to a gene: 6. CDR3 sequence: CASSQVLGTGGEKLFF. CDR3 DNA sequence: TGCGCCAGCAGCCAAGTTCTAGGGACAGGGGGAGAAAAACTGTTTTTT.

The V and J genes are TRBV4-2 and TRBJ2-5; 9 nucleotides agree with TRBD2. Germline V gives CDR1 LGHNA, CDR2 YNFKEQ. V lost 1 base, J lost 5 bases, and 5 bases stayed unmatched. The CDR3 spans 15 residues. CDR3 residues: CASSQATSGGETQYF. The CDR3 DNA reads TGTGCCAGCAGCCAAGCGACTAGCGGTGGGGAGACCCAGTACTTC.

The sample holds a few counts of this clone. V gene TRBV4-1 combines with J gene TRBJ2-6; the match to TRBD2 covers 7 bases. CDR1 is MGHRA, CDR2 YSYEKL, per germline. V lost 1 base to trimming and J lost 3 bases; unmatched junction nucleotides: 3. CDR3 length: 16 amino acids. The CDR3 DNA is TGCGCCAGCAGCCAAGGACTAGCTCGTGGGGCCAACGTCCTGACTTTC. Protein: CASSQGLARGANVLTF.

J is TRBJ2-2 and V is TRBV7-3; 16 nucleotides align to TRBD2. From germline, CDR1 is SGHTA and CDR2 FQGTGA. This CDR3 comprises 16 residues. The trim removed 4 bases at V and 10 bases at J, leaving 6 bases unmatched. CDR3 loop: CASSSGLAGGKEELFF. As DNA, the CDR3 is TGTGCCAGCAGCTCGGGACTAGCGGGAGGGAAGGAGGAGCTGTTTTTT.

The V call is TRBV5-1, the J call TRBJ2-5, with 10 bases lining up with TRBD2. The germline gives CDR1 SGHRS, CDR2 YFSETQ. The V segment lost 3 bases and the J segment 3 bases; nucleotides outside the gene matches: 8. The CDR3 sequence is 16 residues long. For the CDR3, the DNA is TGCGCCAGCAGCTCTGGATTAACTAGCGGGAAAGAGACCCAGTACTTC. Its translation: CASSSGLTSGKETQYF.

In its sample, this clone was seen once. J is TRBJ2-7 and V is TRBV7-6; 7 nucleotides align to TRBD2. V lost 4 bases to trimming and J lost 3 bases; unmatched junction nucleotides: 12. CDR3 length equals 16 residues. Germline lookup yields CDR1 SGHVS and CDR2 FNYEAQ. CDR3: CASSSRPRGVGYEQYF. CDR3 coding DNA: TGTGCCAGCAGCTCCCGACCACGGGGGGTTGGCTACGAGCAGTACTTC.

The chain employs TRBV7-9 and TRBJ2-3, with a weak D call TRBD1 (6 bases). The germline V gene has CDR1 SEHNR and CDR2 FQNEAQ (reference sequence). With 2 bases removed from V and 2 bases from J, the gap between germline ends came to 11 bases. This CDR3 contains 15 residues. This CDR3 reads CASSLLQGTTDTQYF. The CDR3 DNA reads TGTGCCAGCAGCTTACTTCAGGGGACCACAGATACGCAGTATTTT.

This chain connects TRBV5-7 to TRBJ1-5; D is unresolved. TRBV5-7 is marked as an open reading frame, function uncertain. The V end lost 5 bases, the J end lost 3 bases, and 18 bases lay between the germline ends. This CDR3 is built from 16 residues. The CDR3 region is CASRVTERPHNQPQHF. DNA of the CDR3: TGTGCCAGCAGGGTGACTGAACGCCCCCACAATCAGCCCCAGCATTTT.

The chain carries TRBV5-4 and TRBJ2-7, with 7 bases matching TRBD1. This CDR3 has 15 amino acids. In germline, CDR1 is SGHNT, CDR2 YYREEE (reference sequence). With V trimmed by 3 bases and J by 2 bases, 8 bases remained unmatched. The CDR3 here is CASSSPGTEAYEQYF. DNA of the CDR3: TGTGCCAGCAGCTCCCCCGGGACAGAAGCCTACGAGCAGTACTTC.

V and J are TRBV7-9 and TRBJ1-1; the D gene is possibly TRBD1 (6 bases). Between the trimmed V and J ends, which lost 3 bases and 6 bases, there was a span of 11 bases. CDR3 length equals 13 residues. Germline V gene sequence: CDR1 SEHNR, CDR2 FQNEAQ (reference sequence). CDR3 bases: TGTGCCAGCAGCTTGGGGGCCGTCGCTGAAGCTTTCTTT. Its protein product is CASSLGAVAEAFF.

The rearrangement joins TRBV25-1 to TRBJ2-1, with a tentative D call TRBD2 (6 bases). V shed 5 bases and J shed 5 bases, with 10 bases lying between them. Germline values: CDR1 MGHDK, CDR2 SYGVNS. The CDR3 spans 13 residues. The CDR3 nucleotides are TGTGCCAGCAGTCGGGACTTCAACAATGAGCAGTTCTTC. Translated: CASSRDFNNEQFF.

This clone was seen only once. The chain joins TRBV9 to TRBJ2-3, with D uncertain. Germline-derived CDR1 and CDR2 are SGDLS and YYNGEE. Trimming took 0 bases from V and 4 from J, leaving 9 bases between them. This CDR3 comprises 14 residues. The CDR3 nucleotides read TGTGCCAGCAGCGTAGGTTTCTTCCCAGATACGCAGTATTTT. Translation gives CASSVGFFPDTQYF.

CDR3 sequence reads: CASSPSGGTEAFF. DNA for the CDR3: TGTGCCAGCAGCCCGTCGGGGGGCACTGAAGCTTTCTTT. The V gene is TRBV7-9, the J gene TRBJ1-1; possible D gene TRBD1, 5 bases. Per germline, CDR1 SEHNR and CDR2 FQNEAQ (reference sequence). The CDR3 is 13 amino acids. Trimming cost V 5 bases and J 4 bases, with 11 bases left between them.

The chain joins TRBV7-3 to TRBJ2-3; the match to TRBD1 covers 9 bases. Per the germline V gene, CDR1 is SGHTA and CDR2 is FQGTGA. Trimming removed 1 base from V and 1 base from J; junction bases left unmatched: 0. The CDR3 loop spans 15 amino acids. This chain's CDR3 is CASSLRDRGTDTQYF. Here the CDR3 DNA reads TGTGCCAGCAGCTTAAGGGACAGGGGCACAGATACGCAGTATTTT.

The rearrangement links TRBV4-2 to TRBJ2-5; 13 nucleotides match TRBD2. The V gene's germline CDR1 is LGHNA and CDR2 YNFKEQ. The CDR3 contains 16 residues. The V gene end was trimmed by 1 base and the J gene end by 5 bases; junction bases not matched to a gene: 4. CDR3 bases: TGTGCCAGCAGCCAAGGGACTAGCGGGGGCCGGGAGACCCAGTACTTC. Protein: CASSQGTSGGRETQYF.

The chain joins TRBV18 to TRBJ2-3; the match to TRBD2 covers 12 bases. V gave up 5 bases and J gave up 5 bases; unmatched junction bases: 11. The CDR3 is 17 amino acids. The germline V gene encodes CDR1 KGHSH and CDR2 LQKENI. CDR3 sequence: CASSASPSGGAGDTQYF. The CDR3 DNA reads as TGTGCCAGCTCAGCATCCCCTAGCGGGGGGGCCGGAGATACGCAGTATTTT.

V gene TRBV30 combines with J gene TRBJ1-5, with D unclear. Trimming removed 0 bases from V and 6 bases from J, with 18 bases in between. CDR1 and CDR2 from the germline V gene are GTSNPN and SVGIG (reference sequence). The CDR3 runs to 16 residues. CDR3 in amino acids: CAWSVPTRVPGQPQHF. CDR3 in DNA: TGTGCCTGGAGTGTACCAACACGAGTCCCGGGTCAGCCCCAGCATTTT.

The rearrangement uses TRBV29-1 and TRBJ2-7; D uncertain. Trimming took 2 bases from V and 6 from J, leaving 14 bases between them. CDR1 and CDR2 (germline): SQVTM, ANQGSEA. The CDR3 spans 13 residues. The DNA of the CDR3 is TGCAGCGTTGAAAACCCAATAAGGAGCGAGCAGTACTTC. It translates to CSVENPIRSEQYF.

This clone has only one observation. The chain recombines TRBV7-2 with TRBJ2-3; TRBD1 aligns across 9 bases. This CDR3 region has 16 residues. With 2 bases clipped from V and 1 base from J, the junction kept 4 bases outside the gene matches. Per germline, CDR1 SGHTA and CDR2 FQGNSA. In DNA, the CDR3 is TGTGCCAGCAGCTTAACTCGGGACAGGGGCACAGATACGCAGTATTTT. Translation: CASSLTRDRGTDTQYF.

This clone was observed once. J is TRBJ1-2 and V is TRBV7-9; perhaps TRBD1 as D (5 bases). V lost 2 bases and J lost 8, with 15 bases in between. Per the germline V gene, CDR1 is SEHNR and CDR2 is FQNEAQ (reference sequence). The length of the CDR3 is 14 residues. Written as DNA, the CDR3 is TGTGCCAGCAGCTTATTGGGGCCCTCGGAGGGCTACACCTTC. As protein: CASSLLGPSEGYTF.

The rearrangement links TRBV30 to TRBJ2-7; D is unclear. CDR1 and CDR2 (germline): GTSNPN, SVGIG (reference sequence). V was cut by 0 bases and J by 4 bases, with 4 bases left in between. The CDR3 totals 11 residues. CDR3 DNA sequence: TGTGCCTGGAGTGTACTTTACGAGCAGTACTTC. It codes for CAWSVLYEQYF.

The chain recombines TRBV15 with TRBJ2-7, with TRBD1 matching over 7 bases. The J segment lost 0 bases and the V segment lost 0 bases, leaving 8 bases of the junction unmatched. The CDR3 runs 17 residues. The germline gives CDR1 LNHNV, CDR2 YYDKDF (reference sequence). This chain's CDR3 is CATSRDLSTGSSYEQYF. The DNA for the CDR3 is TGTGCCACCAGCAGAGACCTTTCGACAGGGAGCTCCTACGAGCAGTACTTC.